The 10 T cell receptor beta chains below all came from one sample that was sequenced in a study of blood T cell repertoires in COVID-19. Clones were sequenced by immunoSEQ multiplex PCR, and TCRdb holds only the in-frame ones, with some missing. This table has 80,000 to 100,000 clones, roughly 75% appearing once. Source material: peripheral blood. These TCRs come from a man in his fifties who had recovered from COVID-19.

In this sample, this clone turned up a few times. This chain connects TRBV9 to TRBJ1-3, with 10 bases matching TRBD1. V lost 4 bases, J lost 2 bases, and 3 bases stayed unmatched. CDR1 is SGDLS and CDR2 is YYNGEE in the germline V gene. The CDR3 spans 15 residues. The CDR3 is CASSPGQGTGNTIYF. The CDR3, as DNA: TGTGCCAGCAGCCCGGGACAGGGGACTGGAAACACCATATATTTT.

The rearrangement uses TRBV5-1 and TRBJ2-1; weak D call: TRBD1 (6 bases). There are 14 residues in the CDR3. Trimming took off 2 bases at V and 9 bases at J, with 15 bases between the two ends. CDR1 SGHRS and CDR2 YFSETQ come from the germline V gene. CDR3 amino acids: CASSLGDNGAEQFF. The CDR3, as DNA: TGCGCCAGCAGCTTAGGGGACAACGGGGCTGAGCAGTTCTTC.

This clone turned up a few times. The chain links TRBV5-1 to TRBJ1-4; 7 bases align to TRBD1. The germline CDR1 and CDR2 sequences are SGHRS and YFSETQ. The trim removed 4 bases at V and 5 bases at J, leaving 5 bases unmatched. The CDR3 contains 14 residues. DNA for the CDR3: TGCGCCAGCAGCCCGAGGGACAGCAATGAAAAACTGTTTTTT. It translates to CASSPRDSNEKLFF.

This rearrangement joins TRBV27 to TRBJ2-7; the match to TRBD2 covers 13 bases. Germline-derived CDR1 and CDR2 are MNHEY and SMNVEV (reference sequence). Losses at the gene ends were 6 bases for V and 2 bases for J; bases not matched to a gene: 10. The CDR3 has 17 amino acids. CDR3 nucleotide sequence: TGTGCCAGCAGGCGCGTCCCGGGACTAGCGGGGCCCTACGAGCAGTACTTC. Residues: CASRRVPGLAGPYEQYF.

The V gene is TRBV27, the J gene TRBJ1-5; 9 bases are shared with TRBD1. Germline CDR1 and CDR2: MNHEY and SMNVEV (reference sequence). After removal of 5 bases from V and 1 base from J, the junction contained 6 bases not matched to a gene. The CDR3 consists of 16 residues. The CDR3 region has the DNA TGTGCCAGCAGTCAACAGGGGGCTAGCAGCAATCAGCCCCAGCATTTT. Its protein is CASSQQGASSNQPQHF.

The chain recombines TRBV4-3 with TRBJ2-3; 7 bases align to TRBD2. This CDR3 spans 16 amino acids. CDR1 and CDR2 from the germline V gene are LGHNA and YSLEER. V lost 1 base, J lost 0 bases, and 4 bases stayed unmatched. The CDR3 sequence is CASSQVGGGSTDTQYF. CDR3 in DNA: TGCGCCAGCAGCCAAGTCGGGGGAGGGAGCACAGATACGCAGTATTTT.

V and J are TRBV6-1 and TRBJ1-4; no reliable D call. Deletions cut 5 bases from V and 14 bases from J, with 12 bases between. This CDR3 contains 11 residues. The germline CDR1 and CDR2 sequences are MNHNS and SASEGT. DNA for the CDR3: TGTGCCAGCAGTTCGCTAAGTGAGCTGTTTTTT. Protein sequence: CASSSLSELFF.

The J gene is TRBJ2-5, the V gene TRBV9; D is unresolved. Trimming pared 0 bases from V and 3 bases from J, leaving 12 bases between. This CDR3 comprises 15 residues. Germline V lookup: CDR1 SGDLS, CDR2 YYNGEE. Here the CDR3 reads CASSVGSRREETQYF. CDR3 DNA sequence: TGTGCCAGCAGCGTAGGTAGCCGACGGGAAGAGACCCAGTACTTC.

V usage is TRBV7-2 and J usage is TRBJ2-5; TRBD1 matches at 7 bases. The germline V gene encodes CDR1 SGHTA and CDR2 FQGNSA. V was clipped by 1 base and J by 5 bases; unmatched bases: 7. This CDR3 has 15 residues. The CDR3 nucleotides are TGTGCCAGCAGCTTAGTTAAAGGGGGCGGGGAGACCCAGTACTTC. Residues: CASSLVKGGGETQYF.

J is TRBJ2-1 and V is TRBV6-5; TRBD2 agrees at 11 bases. V was pared by 6 bases and J by 10 bases, with 11 bases of the junction left unmatched. Germline CDR1 MNHEY, CDR2 SVGAGI. The CDR3 consists of 15 residues. The CDR3 sequence: CASRTGTSGSREQFF. In DNA, the CDR3 is TGTGCCAGCAGGACCGGGACTAGCGGTTCACGGGAGCAGTTCTTC.